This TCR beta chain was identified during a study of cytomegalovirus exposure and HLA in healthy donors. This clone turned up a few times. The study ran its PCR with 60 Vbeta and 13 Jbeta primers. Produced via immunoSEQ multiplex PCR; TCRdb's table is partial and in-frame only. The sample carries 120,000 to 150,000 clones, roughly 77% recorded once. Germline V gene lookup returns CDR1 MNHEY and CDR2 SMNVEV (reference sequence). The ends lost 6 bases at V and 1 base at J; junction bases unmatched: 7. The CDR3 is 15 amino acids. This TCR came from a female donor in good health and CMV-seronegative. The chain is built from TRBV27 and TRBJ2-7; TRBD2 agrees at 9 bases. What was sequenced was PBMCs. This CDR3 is CASSAIAGVSYEQYF. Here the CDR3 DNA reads TGTGCCAGCAGCGCTATAGCGGGGGTTTCCTACGAGCAGTACTTC.